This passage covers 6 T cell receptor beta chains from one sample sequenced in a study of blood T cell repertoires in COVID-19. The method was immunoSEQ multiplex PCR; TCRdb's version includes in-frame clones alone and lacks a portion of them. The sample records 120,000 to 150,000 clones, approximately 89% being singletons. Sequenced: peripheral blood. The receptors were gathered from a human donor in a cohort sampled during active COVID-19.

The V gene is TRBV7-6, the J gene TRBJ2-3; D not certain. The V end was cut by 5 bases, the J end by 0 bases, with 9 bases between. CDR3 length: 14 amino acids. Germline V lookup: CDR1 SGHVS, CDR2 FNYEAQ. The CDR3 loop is CASSLLESTDTQYF. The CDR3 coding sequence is TGTGCCAGCAGCCTCCTGGAGAGCACAGATACGCAGTATTTT.

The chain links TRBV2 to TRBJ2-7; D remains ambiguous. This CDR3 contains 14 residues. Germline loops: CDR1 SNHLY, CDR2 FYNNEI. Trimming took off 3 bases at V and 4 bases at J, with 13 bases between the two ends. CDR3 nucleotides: TGTGCCAGCAGTGATGCTAGGTTTGTGTACGAGCAGTACTTC. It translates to CASSDARFVYEQYF.

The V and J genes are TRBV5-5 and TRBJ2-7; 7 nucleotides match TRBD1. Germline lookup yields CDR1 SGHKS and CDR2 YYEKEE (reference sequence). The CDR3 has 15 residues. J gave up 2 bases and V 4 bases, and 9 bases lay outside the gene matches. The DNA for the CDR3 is TGTGCCAGCAGCCCGGGGACAGACACCCCCTACGAGCAGTACTTC. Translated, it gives CASSPGTDTPYEQYF.

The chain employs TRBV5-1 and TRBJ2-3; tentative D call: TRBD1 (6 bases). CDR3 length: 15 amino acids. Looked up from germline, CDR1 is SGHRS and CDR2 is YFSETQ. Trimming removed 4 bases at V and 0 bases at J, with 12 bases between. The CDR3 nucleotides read TGCGCCAGCAGCGTGCAGGGGTCCAGCACAGATACGCAGTATTTT. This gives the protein CASSVQGSSTDTQYF.

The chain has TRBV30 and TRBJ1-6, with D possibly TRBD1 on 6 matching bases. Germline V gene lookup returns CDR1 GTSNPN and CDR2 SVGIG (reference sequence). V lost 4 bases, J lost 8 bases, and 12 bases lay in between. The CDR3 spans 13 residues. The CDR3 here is CAWISNRDSPLHF. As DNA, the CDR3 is TGTGCCTGGATTTCAAACAGGGATTCACCCCTCCACTTT.

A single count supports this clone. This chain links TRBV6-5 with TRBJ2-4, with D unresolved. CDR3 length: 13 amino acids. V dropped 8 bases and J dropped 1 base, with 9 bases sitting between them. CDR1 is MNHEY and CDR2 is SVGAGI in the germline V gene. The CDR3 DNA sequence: TGTGCCAGCGGCACACAGGCCAAAAACATTCAGTACTTC. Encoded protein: CASGTQAKNIQYF.